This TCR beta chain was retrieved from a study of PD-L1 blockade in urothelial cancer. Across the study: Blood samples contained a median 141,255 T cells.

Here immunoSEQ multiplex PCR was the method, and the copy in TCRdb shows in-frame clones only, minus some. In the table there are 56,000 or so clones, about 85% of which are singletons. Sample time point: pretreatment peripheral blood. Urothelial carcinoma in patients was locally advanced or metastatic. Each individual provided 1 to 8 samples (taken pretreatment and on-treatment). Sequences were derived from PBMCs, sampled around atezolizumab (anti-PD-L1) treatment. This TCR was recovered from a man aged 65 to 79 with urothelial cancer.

This CDR3 is CASSLDRATYEQYF. The CDR3 region has the DNA TGCGCCAGCAGCTTGGACAGGGCAACTTACGAGCAGTACTTC. V and J are TRBV5-1 and TRBJ2-7, with D perhaps matching TRBD1 (6 bases). V was pared by 0 bases and J by 4 bases, with 11 bases between. The CDR3 length is 14 residues. Germline values: CDR1 SGHRS, CDR2 YFSETQ.